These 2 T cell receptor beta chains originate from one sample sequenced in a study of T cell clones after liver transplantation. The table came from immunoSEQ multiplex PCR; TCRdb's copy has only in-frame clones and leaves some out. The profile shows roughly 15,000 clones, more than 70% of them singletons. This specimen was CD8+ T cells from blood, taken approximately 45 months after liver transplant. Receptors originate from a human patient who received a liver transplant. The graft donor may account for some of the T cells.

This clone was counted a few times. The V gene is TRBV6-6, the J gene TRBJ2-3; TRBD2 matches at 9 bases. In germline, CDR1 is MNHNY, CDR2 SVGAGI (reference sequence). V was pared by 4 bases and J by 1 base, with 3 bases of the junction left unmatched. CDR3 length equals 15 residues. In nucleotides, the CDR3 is TGTGCCAGCAGTTTAGCGGGAGAAGGCACAGATACGCAGTATTTT. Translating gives CASSLAGEGTDTQYF.

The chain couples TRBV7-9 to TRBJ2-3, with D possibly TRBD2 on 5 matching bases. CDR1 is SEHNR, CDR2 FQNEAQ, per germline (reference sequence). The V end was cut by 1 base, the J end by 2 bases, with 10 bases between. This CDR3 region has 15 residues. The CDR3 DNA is TGTGCCAGCAGCTTAGTTGAGACTAACACAGATACGCAGTATTTT. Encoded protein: CASSLVETNTDTQYF.